Listed here are 14 T cell receptor beta chains from one sample, sequenced in a study of beta chain features in type 1 diabetes. Reverse transcription of all isolated RNA meant that expressed TCRB transcripts were sequenced. Here immunoSEQ multiplex PCR was the method, and the copy in TCRdb shows in-frame clones only, minus some. This table holds under 500,000 clones, about 30% found once. Sequencing used naive CD4+ T cells from blood. The receptors shown here come from a man between 18 and 29 years old in good health.

The V gene is TRBV4-1, the J gene TRBJ2-5; D ambiguous. In germline, CDR1 is MGHRA, CDR2 YSYEKL. The CDR3 runs 12 residues. V was cut by 0 bases and J by 10 bases, with 9 bases left in between. The CDR3 sequence: CASSQDGWYQYF. Here the CDR3 DNA reads TGCGCCAGCAGCCAAGACGGATGGTACCAGTACTTC.

The J gene is TRBJ1-2, the V gene TRBV7-2; D might be TRBD1 (5 bases). Looked up from germline, CDR1 is SGHTA and CDR2 is FQGNSA. Trimming stripped 5 bases from V and 2 bases from J, with 15 bases between. The CDR3 consists of 15 residues. CDR3 loop: CASSANRLLNYGYTF. The DNA of the CDR3 is TGTGCCAGCAGCGCAAACAGGCTATTGAACTATGGCTACACCTTC.

This clone was counted only a few times. The chain uses TRBV30 and TRBJ2-2; D may correspond to TRBD1 or TRBD2 (5 bases each). The ends were cut back, 2 bases at V and 6 bases at J, with 13 bases in the middle. Germline V gene data show CDR1 as GTSNPN and CDR2 as SVGIG (reference sequence). CDR3 length: 14 residues. The CDR3 coding sequence is TGTGCCTGGAGTTTAGAGACGGGGCCCGGGGAGCTGTTTTTT. Its protein is CAWSLETGPGELFF.

On this clone: The sample contains more than one DNA sequence encoding this CDR3. The J gene is TRBJ2-7, the V gene TRBV9; D is possibly TRBD1 or TRBD2 (6 bases each). The length of the CDR3 is 16 residues. V lost 0 bases to trimming and J lost 1 base, with 14 bases between them. CDR1 is SGDLS, CDR2 YYNGEE, per germline. This CDR3 reads CASSVGGGRSSYEQYF. In DNA form, the CDR3 reads TGTGCCAGCAGCGTAGGAGGGGGGCGCAGTTCCTACGAGCAGTACTTC.

The chain carries TRBV11-2 and TRBJ2-4; D unresolved. In germline, CDR1 is SGHAT, CDR2 FQNNGV. V was trimmed by 2 bases and J by 6 bases, leaving 14 bases between them. The CDR3 contains 15 residues. This CDR3 reads CASSLLSGNRNIQYF. CDR3 coding DNA: TGTGCCAGCAGCTTACTGTCTGGAAATAGAAACATTCAGTACTTC.

To note about this clone: The same CDR3 also results from other DNA sequences found in this sample. In DNA, the CDR3 is TGCGCCAGCAGCTTTACCGGGACCACCTACGAGCAGTACTTC. Protein product: CASSFTGTTYEQYF. The chain couples TRBV5-1 to TRBJ2-7, with D possibly called TRBD1 or TRBD2 (5 bases each). This CDR3 contains 14 residues. Trimming cost V 2 bases and J 2 bases, with 11 bases left between them. Germline assignment: CDR1 SGHRS and CDR2 YFSETQ.

The genes are TRBV10-3 and TRBJ2-1, with D unresolved. The CDR3 spans 14 residues. The germline gives CDR1 ENHRY, CDR2 SYGVKD. V lost 5 bases and J 0 bases, leaving 8 bases between the germline ends. The CDR3 DNA sequence: TGTGCCATCAGTCCAACTTTCTCCTACAATGAGCAGTTCTTC. Its protein is CAISPTFSYNEQFF.

CDR3 bases: TGTGCCTGGAGTCAAAAACGAGACTATGGCTACACCTTC. Amino acids: CAWSQKRDYGYTF. The chain joins TRBV30 to TRBJ1-2; no firm D call. V gave up 2 bases and J gave up 3 bases, with 10 bases separating them. CDR3 length equals 13 residues. Germline assignment: CDR1 GTSNPN and CDR2 SVGIG (reference sequence).

This clone was picked up a small number of times. The chain is built from TRBV10-3 and TRBJ1-1; no definite D call. The germline gives CDR1 ENHRY, CDR2 SYGVKD. The CDR3 sequence is 13 residues long. V gave up 0 bases and J gave up 6 bases, with 8 bases separating them. The CDR3 DNA is TGTGCCATCAGTGAGTCTGGGAGGGCTGAAGCTTTCTTT. Translation gives CAISESGRAEAFF.

The chain employs TRBV29-1 and TRBJ1-2; D gene unclear. CDR1 and CDR2 (germline): SQVTM, ANQGSEA. CDR3 length: 11 amino acids. V dropped 7 bases and J dropped 6 bases, with 12 bases sitting between them. CDR3 residues: CSELTGDGYTF. In nucleotides, the CDR3 is TGCAGCGAGCTGACGGGCGATGGCTACACCTTC.

This clone was seen a handful of times. The genes are TRBV29-1 and TRBJ2-1; 8 nucleotides align to TRBD2. The germline gives CDR1 SQVTM, CDR2 ANQGSEA. Trimming cost V 7 bases and J 11 bases; bases outside gene matches: 13. This CDR3 is built from 13 residues. The CDR3 region has the DNA TGCAGCGGTAGACAGCTTAGCGGGAAGAAGCAGTTCTTC. Translation: CSGRQLSGKKQFF.

The gene calls are TRBV30 and TRBJ2-7; tentatively, D is TRBD2 (5 bases). The ends were cut back, 0 bases at V and 4 bases at J, with 13 bases in the middle. The V gene's germline CDR1 is GTSNPN and CDR2 SVGIG (reference sequence). The CDR3 spans 14 residues. In DNA form, the CDR3 reads TGTGCCTGGAGTGTCCGAGCCCCGGGGTACGAGCAGTACTTC. The encoded protein is CAWSVRAPGYEQYF.

This chain uses TRBV29-1 with TRBJ1-5; no clear D gene. Germline V lookup: CDR1 SQVTM, CDR2 ANQGSEA. The V and J ends lost 6 bases and 0 bases respectively, with 12 bases between them. The CDR3 has 14 residues. CDR3 amino acids: CSVAESYSNQPQHF. CDR3 nucleotide sequence: TGCAGCGTCGCGGAGTCCTATAGCAATCAGCCCCAGCATTTT.

This clone was counted a single time. The chain links TRBV7-2 to TRBJ2-5; D is undetermined. Germline V CDR1 and CDR2: SGHTA, FQGNSA. This CDR3 has 13 amino acids. V was trimmed by 2 bases and J by 4 bases, leaving 8 bases between them. CDR3 region: CASSLYELETQYF. CDR3 coding DNA: TGTGCCAGCAGCTTATATGAGTTAGAGACCCAGTACTTC.